The next 17 T cell receptor beta chains were all read from a single sample in a study of cytomegalovirus exposure and HLA in healthy donors (dated by TCRdb to the late 2010s). Library prep was done by the immunoSEQ multiplex PCR assay. For the multiplex PCR, a mixture combining 60 forward primers for TCR Vbeta segments and 13 reverse primers for TCR Jbeta segments was used. What TCRdb holds here is the immuneACCESS table cut down to in-frame rearrangements. Part of the clones is not present; checked against another copy, under half of the missing clones reflect an unresolved V gene, and the others are unexplained. The sample table lists roughly 150,000 clones, about 80% of them with a count of one. The top ten clonotypes cover 5.5% to 7% of the sample. The specimen was PBMCs. The receptors come from a middle-aged woman in good health and CMV-seropositive.

The rearrangement links TRBV27 to TRBJ2-7, with TRBD1 matching 7 bases. The CDR3 sequence is 14 residues long. The J segment lost 3 bases and the V segment lost 5 bases, leaving 7 bases of the junction unmatched. Germline loops: CDR1 MNHEY, CDR2 SMNVEV (reference sequence). CDR3 nucleotide sequence: TGTGCCAGCAGTCCCCGGACAGGAAACTACGAGCAGTACTTC. Amino acid sequence: CASSPRTGNYEQYF.

The chain is built from TRBV28 and TRBJ1-2; D gene uncertain. From germline, CDR1 is MDHEN and CDR2 SYDVKM. The length of the CDR3 is 12 residues. Trimming cost V 5 bases and J 5 bases, with 9 bases left between them. The CDR3 nucleotides are TGTGCCAGCAGTATAGAAAGTTATGGCTACACCTTC. It yields the protein CASSIESYGYTF.

The chain has TRBV10-3 and TRBJ2-3; 8 bases align to TRBD2. V shed 10 bases, J shed 2 bases, and the junction held 5 bases outside the gene matches. Germline assignment: CDR1 ENHRY and CDR2 SYGVKD. The CDR3 runs 13 residues. In nucleotides, the CDR3 is TGTGCCACCAATAGCGGGACCACAGATACGCAGTATTTT. Its protein product is CATNSGTTDTQYF.

The chain combines TRBV28 with TRBJ2-7, with D tentatively TRBD2 (7 bases). The CDR3 has 16 amino acids. The V and J ends lost 3 bases and 4 bases respectively, with 19 bases between them. Germline V gene sequence: CDR1 MDHEN, CDR2 SYDVKM. CDR3 in DNA: TGTGCCAGCAGTTTTCCCCTGGGGGCGGGAGATTACGAGCAGTACTTC. Residues: CASSFPLGAGDYEQYF.

The chain employs TRBV29-1 and TRBJ2-1, with TRBD1 as a possible D gene (7 bases). The CDR3 contains 14 residues. CDR1 and CDR2 from the germline V gene are SQVTM and ANQGSEA. Trimming took off 8 bases at V and 4 bases at J, with 18 bases between the two ends. The CDR3: CSTGERGPYNEQFF. CDR3 nucleotides: TGCAGCACGGGAGAGAGGGGGCCGTACAATGAGCAGTTCTTC.

The genes are TRBV30 and TRBJ2-3; TRBD2 matches 7 bases. The V gene's germline CDR1 is GTSNPN and CDR2 SVGIG (reference sequence). V was clipped by 0 bases and J by 12 bases; unmatched bases: 9. The CDR3 spans 13 residues. CDR3 DNA: TGTGCCTGGAGTGTACTGGGAGCGGGGACTCAGTATTTT. It codes for CAWSVLGAGTQYF.

The rearrangement links TRBV18 to TRBJ2-1, with TRBD2 matching over 12 bases. The CDR3 runs to 15 residues. Unmatched junction bases numbered 2, after V lost 2 bases and J lost 6 bases. Germline loops: CDR1 KGHSH, CDR2 LQKENI. DNA of the CDR3: TGTGCCAGCTCACCAGTGGGACTAGCGGGCAATGAGCAGTTCTTC. Translated: CASSPVGLAGNEQFF.

This clone was picked up a small number of times. The chain has TRBV2 and TRBJ2-3, with 7 bases aligning to TRBD2. CDR3 size: 13 residues. CDR1 is SNHLY, CDR2 FYNNEI, per germline. The trim removed 4 bases at V and 14 bases at J, leaving 12 bases unmatched. The CDR3 sequence: CASSGEERDPGYF. The CDR3 region has the DNA TGTGCCAGCAGTGGAGAGGAGCGGGACCCCGGGTATTTT.

This clone was counted only a few times. The chain is built from TRBV7-9 and TRBJ2-7; weak D call: TRBD1 (5 bases). Deletions cut 3 bases from V and 2 bases from J, with 14 bases between. The CDR3 is 15 amino acids. The germline V gene encodes CDR1 SEHNR and CDR2 FQNEAQ (reference sequence). CDR3 loop: CASSLGEQATYEQYF. CDR3 DNA: TGTGCCAGCAGCTTGGGTGAACAGGCTACCTACGAGCAGTACTTC.

The chain carries TRBV19 and TRBJ1-1; 7 bases line up with TRBD1. Trimming took 2 bases from V and 11 from J; bases not matched to a gene: 11. Germline V gene data show CDR1 as LNHDA and CDR2 as SQIVND (reference sequence). The CDR3 runs to 14 residues. In nucleotides, the CDR3 is TGTGCCAGTAGTATACGGCAGGGGGAACTGTTCGCTTTCTTT. It yields the protein CASSIRQGELFAFF.

V and J are TRBV9 and TRBJ2-7; TRBD2 matches at 12 bases. V was pared by 4 bases and J by 1 base, with 6 bases of the junction left unmatched. This CDR3 spans 16 amino acids. Germline CDR1 is SGDLS and CDR2 is YYNGEE. DNA of the CDR3: TGTGCCAGCAGCCCTAGCGGGAGGGCCGGGTCCTACGAGCAGTACTTC. Its translation: CASSPSGRAGSYEQYF.

This rearrangement joins TRBV29-1 to TRBJ2-1; 13 bases map to TRBD2. CDR3 length equals 13 residues. The junction had 8 bases not matched to a gene; V was cut back by 6 bases and J by 12 bases. Germline V gene sequence: CDR1 SQVTM, CDR2 ANQGSEA. In nucleotides, the CDR3 is TGCAGCGTGGAACTAGCGGGAGGGCGCGGGCAGTTCTTC. Translating it yields CSVELAGGRGQFF.

This clone was recorded once. The identical CDR3 is also encoded by other nucleotide sequences in the sample. The gene calls are TRBV5-1 and TRBJ1-2; D not certain. V lost 0 bases, J lost 0 bases, and 6 bases lay in between. The germline gives CDR1 SGHRS, CDR2 YFSETQ. The CDR3 spans 14 residues. The CDR3 bases are TGCGCCAGCAGCTTGGAATCTCCTAACTATGGCTACACCTTC. Its translation: CASSLESPNYGYTF.

Turning to this clone: Relative to the germline gene, one junction end is altered; a read error may explain this. The V gene is TRBV2, the J gene TRBJ1-5; tentatively, D is TRBD1 (5 bases). The CDR3 contains 13 residues. Germline-derived CDR1 and CDR2 are SNHLY and FYNNEI. The CDR3 here is CASSELGGTLVPF. As DNA, the CDR3 is TGTGCCAGCAGTGAATTGGGGGGGACCCTTGTCCCGTTC.

The CDR3 DNA follows: TGCGCCAGCAGCTTCAACACCAACTATGGCTACACCTTC. Translation gives CASSFNTNYGYTF. This chain connects TRBV5-1 to TRBJ1-2; D not resolved. Germline values: CDR1 SGHRS, CDR2 YFSETQ. V was pared by 2 bases and J by 2 bases, with 7 bases between. The CDR3 has 13 amino acids.

Worth noting for this clone: The germline gene is not matched at one end of the junction; a read error may be the cause. The chain uses TRBV7-7 and TRBJ2-1; TRBD2 matches 9 bases. Per the germline V gene, CDR1 is SSHAT and CDR2 is FNYEAQ (reference sequence). CDR3 size: 15 residues. CDR3 region: CASSLVAGLASEQFF. The CDR3 bases are TGTGCTAGCAGCTTGGTCGCCGGACTAGCGTCTGAGCAGTTCTTC. Full variable domain (remainder filled in from reference TRBV7-7 and TRBJ2-1): GAGVSQSPRYKVTKRGQDVTLRCDPISSHATLYWYQQALGQGPEFLTYFNYEAQPDKSGLPSDRFSAERPEGSISTLTIQRTEQRDSAMYRCASSLVAGLASEQFFGPGTRLTVL.

CDR3 region: CASSLQREVVDEQFF. Here the CDR3 DNA reads TGTGCCAGCAGCTTGCAGCGGGAGGTCGTAGATGAGCAGTTCTTC. The chain is built from TRBV5-5 and TRBJ2-1; 9 nucleotides agree with TRBD2. This CDR3 is built from 15 residues. J gave up 8 bases and V 1 base, and 7 bases lay outside the gene matches. CDR1 and CDR2 from the germline V gene are SGHKS and YYEKEE (reference sequence).